This section outlines one TCR beta chain sequence together with its context. The target of this receptor is not known. No base-level quality is on record; no much larger clone is a single base apart. Using the deep immunoSEQ assay, TCR CDR3 regions were amplified from genomic DNA by multiplex PCR. Genomic DNA extracted from each cell subset was distributed evenly over all wells of several immunoSEQ 96-well plates, and each plate served as one replicate. For sorted subsets, around 200 ng genomic DNA, equal to tens of thousands of T cell genomes, was loaded into each replicate PCR. The purified libraries were quantified using a Qubit 3.0 fluorometer, sized with a Bioanalyzer 2100, and then quantified again using the KAPA Library Quantification kit. Each immunoSEQ 96-well plate was sequenced on its own single-read 150-cycle Illumina NextSeq 550 flow cell. As for the original processing: Because only junctional sequences without quality scores were contained in the immunoSEQ output, filtering matching that applied to full-length reads could not be performed. To assign V/J genes and CDR3, sequences were annotated against IMGT germline references using PyIR, a Python wrapper for IgBLAST v1.9. Reads were removed for weak V/J assignments (E-value above 1e-6), missing CDR3, stop codons, out-of-frame junctions, or ambiguous translated residues. A V3J clonotype was defined by an identical inferred V gene, J gene, and CDR3 amino acid sequence. Percentage overlap between repertoires was calculated by dividing the number of shared unique clonotypes by the size of the smaller repertoire. RTK rarefaction, the Chao1 estimator, and Recon v2.1 estimates of unobserved clonotypes were used to assess repertoire richness. For all TCRbeta clonotypes obtained by the gDNA method from four donors, generation probabilities were computed with OLGA. Held by TCRdb, this immuneACCESS table contains in-frame sequences only and omits some clones. Under half of the omission traces to an unresolved V gene where checked; the cause of the rest is unknown. D and trimming were read from the DNA, whereas the V and J calls and clone size are those reported in that table. Counted in this sample were 2.3 million or so clones; approximately 93% of them appeared once. About 0.37% of the sample lies in the top ten.

V is cut by 0 bases and J by 1 base, and the space between the germline ends is 13 bases. Including the terminal cysteine and phenylalanine, the CDR3 comprises 16 residues. Solely the CDR3 DNA is kept, with 48 bases framed from the first base. CDR1 GTSNPN and CDR2 SVGIG were looked up in the germline V gene (reference sequence). The donors were healthy, HIV-negative adults who had no recently reported acute infections or vaccinations. All donors were Caucasian adults living in Nashville, Tennessee, USA. Magnetic negative selection was used to enrich CD4+ T cells, after which naive cells were positively selected on CD45RA and the negative fraction became the memory subset. Blood was obtained by leukapheresis, after which PBMCs were separated by Ficoll-Histopaque density gradient centrifugation and cryopreserved in liquid nitrogen vapor phase. Analytical flow cytometry was used to check the purity and quantity of each magnetically sorted T cell population. From each sorted fraction, genomic DNA was isolated and quantified by UV absorbance on a Nanodrop 2000c.

The data belong to a study of shared clonotypes between healthy human individuals (dated by TCRdb to 2019 to 2021). At the level of the whole study: A couple of women and a few men aged 18 to 49 years were included in the cohort. Leukapheresis yielded between about 0.94 and 9 billion PBMCs per donor. To increase sequencing depth and limit assay-specific biases, TCR repertoire library preparation and sequencing were carried out by different laboratories using diverse techniques. To estimate repertoire size and how much clonotype sharing occurs between individuals, the study deeply sequenced the blood TCR repertoires of several healthy adults. For each donor, CD4 naive and CD4 memory were each given three plates, CD8 naive was given two plates, and CD8 memory was given one plate. Study-wide findings and limitations: Rarefaction of sorted-subset datasets indicated incomplete sequencing despite the large sequencing depth. Pairwise subsampling led to the expectation that sequencing depth would affect the degree of clonotype sharing among donors. The small number of donors limited the genetic and exposure-history diversity represented. Sampling was restricted to blood, and TCR repertoires in tissue are likely to differ from TCR repertoires in blood. Sharing across a few donors was observed for around 5% of naive CD4, over 3% of naive CD8, 2.3% of memory CD4, and around 0.42% of memory CD8 clonotypes. Naive subsets generally had larger estimated clonotype richness than memory subsets. Clonotypes shared by all four sorted-subset donors showed higher generation probabilities than non-shared clonotypes.

The chain couples TRBV30 to TRBJ1-5; a confident D gene designation cannot be given. This sequence was found in a man between 18 and 29 years old in good health. Some clones in this sample may be carry-over from other donors' samples. The sample taken for sequencing was naive CD4+ T cells from PBMCs. Reading the label with the study, this specimen's cell subset or site is: CD45RA+ positively selected. The nucleotide sequence reads as follows: TGTGCCTGGAGTGTTCTCGGGCCTAGGAGCAATCAGCCCCAGCATTTT. Translated, this is CAWSVLGPRSNQPQHF.